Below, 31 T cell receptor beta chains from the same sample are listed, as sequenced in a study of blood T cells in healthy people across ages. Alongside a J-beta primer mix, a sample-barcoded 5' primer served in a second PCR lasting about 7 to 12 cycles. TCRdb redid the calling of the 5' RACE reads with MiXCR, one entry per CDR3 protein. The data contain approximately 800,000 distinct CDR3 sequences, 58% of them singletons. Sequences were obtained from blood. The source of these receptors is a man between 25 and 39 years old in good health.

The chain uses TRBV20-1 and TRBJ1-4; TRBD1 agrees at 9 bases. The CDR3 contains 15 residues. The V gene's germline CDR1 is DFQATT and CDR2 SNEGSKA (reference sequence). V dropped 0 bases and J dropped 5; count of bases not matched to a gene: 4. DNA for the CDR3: TGCAGTGCTAGAGAAACCGGGACAGGGAATGAAAAACTGTTTTTT. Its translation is CSARETGTGNEKLFF.

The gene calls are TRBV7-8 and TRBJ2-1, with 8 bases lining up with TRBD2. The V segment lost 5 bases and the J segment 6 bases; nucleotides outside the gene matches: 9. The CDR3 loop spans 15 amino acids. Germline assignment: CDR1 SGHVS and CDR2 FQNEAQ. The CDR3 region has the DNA TGTGCCAGCAGCCACCGGGAGGGGCGGGCCAATGAGCAGTTCTTC. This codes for CASSHREGRANEQFF.

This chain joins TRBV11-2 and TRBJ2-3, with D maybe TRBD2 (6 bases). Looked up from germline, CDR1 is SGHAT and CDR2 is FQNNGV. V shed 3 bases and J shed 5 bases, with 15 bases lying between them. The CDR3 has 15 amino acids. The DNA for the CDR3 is TGTGCCAGCAGCTTGGTTAACGCCGGGAGAGATACGCAGTATTTT. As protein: CASSLVNAGRDTQYF.

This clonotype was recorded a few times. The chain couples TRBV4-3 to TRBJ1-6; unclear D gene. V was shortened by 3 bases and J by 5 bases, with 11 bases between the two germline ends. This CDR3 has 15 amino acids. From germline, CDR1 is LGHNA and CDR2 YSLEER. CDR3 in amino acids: CASSQGRRNNSPLHF. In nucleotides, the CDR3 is TGCGCCAGCAGCCAGGGCAGGAGAAATAATTCACCCCTCCACTTT.

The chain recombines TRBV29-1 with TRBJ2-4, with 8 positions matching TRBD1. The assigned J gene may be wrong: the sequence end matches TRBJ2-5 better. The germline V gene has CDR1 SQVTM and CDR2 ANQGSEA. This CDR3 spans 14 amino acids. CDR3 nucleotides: TGCAGCGTATCGCAGGCAGGGGGCGCGGAGACCCAGTACTTC. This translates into CSVSQAGGAETQYF.

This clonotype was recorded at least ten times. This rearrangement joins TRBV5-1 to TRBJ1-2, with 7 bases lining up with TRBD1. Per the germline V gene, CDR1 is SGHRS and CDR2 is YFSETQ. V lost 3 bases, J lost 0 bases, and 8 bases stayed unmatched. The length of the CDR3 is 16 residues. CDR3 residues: CASSWSAGTANYGYTF. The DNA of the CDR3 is TGCGCCAGCAGCTGGAGCGCCGGGACAGCTAACTATGGCTACACCTTC.

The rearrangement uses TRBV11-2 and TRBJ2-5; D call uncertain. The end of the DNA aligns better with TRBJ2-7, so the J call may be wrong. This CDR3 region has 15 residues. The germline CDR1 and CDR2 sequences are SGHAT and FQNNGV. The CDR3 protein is CASSLERPINYEQYF. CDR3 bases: TGTGCCAGCAGCTTGGAGAGACCAATAAACTACGAGCAGTACTTC.

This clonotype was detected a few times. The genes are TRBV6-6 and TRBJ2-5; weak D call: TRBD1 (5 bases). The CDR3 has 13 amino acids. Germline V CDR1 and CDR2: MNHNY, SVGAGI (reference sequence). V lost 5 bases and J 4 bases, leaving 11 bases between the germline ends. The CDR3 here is CASSPLGVETQYF. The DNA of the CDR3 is TGTGCCAGCAGTCCCCTAGGGGTAGAGACCCAGTACTTC.

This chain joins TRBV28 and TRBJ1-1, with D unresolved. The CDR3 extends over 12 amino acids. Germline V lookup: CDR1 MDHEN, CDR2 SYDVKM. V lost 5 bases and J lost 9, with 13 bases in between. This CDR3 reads CASSPIWTQAFF. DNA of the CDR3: TGTGCCAGCAGTCCAATATGGACCCAAGCTTTCTTT.

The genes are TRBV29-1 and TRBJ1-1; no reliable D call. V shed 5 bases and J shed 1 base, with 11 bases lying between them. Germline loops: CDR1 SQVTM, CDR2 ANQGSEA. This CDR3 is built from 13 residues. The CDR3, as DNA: TGCAGCGTTAGACGGGATCCGAACACTGAAGCTTTCTTT. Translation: CSVRRDPNTEAFF.

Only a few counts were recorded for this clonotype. The CDR3 spells CASSDGQGTGEQYF. The CDR3 coding sequence is TGTGCCAGCAGTGACGGACAGGGGACGGGCGAGCAGTACTTC. The V gene is TRBV6-6, the J gene TRBJ2-7, with TRBD1 matching over 9 bases. V lost 5 bases to trimming and J lost 6 bases; unmatched junction nucleotides: 8. This CDR3 is built from 14 residues. The germline V gene encodes CDR1 MNHNY and CDR2 SVGAGI (reference sequence).

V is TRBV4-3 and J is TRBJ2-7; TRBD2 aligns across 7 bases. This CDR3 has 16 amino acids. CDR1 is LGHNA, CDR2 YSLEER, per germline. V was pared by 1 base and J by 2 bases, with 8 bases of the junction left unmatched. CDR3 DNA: TGCGCCAGCAGCCAAGTCCCCCTAGCGGACGCCTACGAGCAGTACTTC. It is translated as CASSQVPLADAYEQYF.

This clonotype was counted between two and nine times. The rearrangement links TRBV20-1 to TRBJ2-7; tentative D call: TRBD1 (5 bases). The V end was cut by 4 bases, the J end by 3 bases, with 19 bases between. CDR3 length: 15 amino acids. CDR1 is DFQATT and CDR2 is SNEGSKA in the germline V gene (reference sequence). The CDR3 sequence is CSATTRQTPYYEQYF. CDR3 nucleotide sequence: TGCAGTGCTACCACCCGACAGACTCCTTACTACGAGCAGTACTTC.

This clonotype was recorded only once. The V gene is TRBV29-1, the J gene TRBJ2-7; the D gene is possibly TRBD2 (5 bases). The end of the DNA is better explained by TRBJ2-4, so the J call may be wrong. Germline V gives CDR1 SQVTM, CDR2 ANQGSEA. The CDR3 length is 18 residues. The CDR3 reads CSVEDRVRALGAKNIQYF. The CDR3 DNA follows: TGCAGCGTTGAAGATCGGGTGCGGGCCCTAGGGGCCAAAAACATTCAGTACTTC.

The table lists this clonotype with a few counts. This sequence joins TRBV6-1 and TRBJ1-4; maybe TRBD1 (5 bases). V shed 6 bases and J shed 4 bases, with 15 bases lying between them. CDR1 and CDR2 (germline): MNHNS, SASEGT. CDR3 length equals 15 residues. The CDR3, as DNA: TGTGCCAGCAGGCAGGGAGGGGCCATTAATGAAAAACTGTTTTTT. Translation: CASRQGGAINEKLFF.

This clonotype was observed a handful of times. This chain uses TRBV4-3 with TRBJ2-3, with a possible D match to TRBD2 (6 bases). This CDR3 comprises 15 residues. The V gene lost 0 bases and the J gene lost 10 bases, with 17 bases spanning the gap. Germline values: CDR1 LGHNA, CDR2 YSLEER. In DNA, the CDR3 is TGCGCCAGCAGCCAAGAACGTTTGGCGGGGTCGTCGCAGTATTTT. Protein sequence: CASSQERLAGSSQYF.

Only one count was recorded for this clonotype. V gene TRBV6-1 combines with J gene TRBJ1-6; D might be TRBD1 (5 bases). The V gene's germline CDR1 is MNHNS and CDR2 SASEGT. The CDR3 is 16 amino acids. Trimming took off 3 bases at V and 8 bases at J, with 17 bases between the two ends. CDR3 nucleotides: TGTGCCAGCAGTGAGGCCCCGACTGGGGGGTATTCACCCCTCCACTTT. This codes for CASSEAPTGGYSPLHF.

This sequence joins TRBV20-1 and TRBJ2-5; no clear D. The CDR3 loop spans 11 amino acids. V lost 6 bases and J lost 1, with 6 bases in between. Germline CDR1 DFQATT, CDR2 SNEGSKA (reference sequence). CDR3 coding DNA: TGCAGTGCATTTTCCCAAGAGACCCAGTACTTC. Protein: CSAFSQETQYF.

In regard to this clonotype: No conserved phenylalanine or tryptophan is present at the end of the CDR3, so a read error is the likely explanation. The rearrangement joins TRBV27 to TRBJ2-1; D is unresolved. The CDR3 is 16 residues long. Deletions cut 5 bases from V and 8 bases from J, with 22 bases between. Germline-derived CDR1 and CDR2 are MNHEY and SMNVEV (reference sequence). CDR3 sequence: CASSARPAGPNHEQFS. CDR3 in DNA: TGTGCCAGCAGTGCCCGGCCCGCCGGCCCCAACCATGAGCAGTTCTCC.

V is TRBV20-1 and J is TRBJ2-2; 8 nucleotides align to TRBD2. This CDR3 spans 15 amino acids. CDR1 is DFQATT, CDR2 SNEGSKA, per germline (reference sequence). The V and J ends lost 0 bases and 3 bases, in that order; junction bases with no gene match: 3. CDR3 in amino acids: CSARDTGRDTGELFF. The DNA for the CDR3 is TGCAGTGCTAGAGACACCGGGAGGGACACCGGGGAGCTGTTTTTT.

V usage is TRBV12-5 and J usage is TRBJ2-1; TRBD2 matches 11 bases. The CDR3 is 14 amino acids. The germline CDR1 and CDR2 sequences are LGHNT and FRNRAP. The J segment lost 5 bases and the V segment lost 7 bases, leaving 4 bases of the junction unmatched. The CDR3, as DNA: TGTGCTAGTGACTCGGGACTAGCGGACAATGAGCAGTTCTTC. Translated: CASDSGLADNEQFF.

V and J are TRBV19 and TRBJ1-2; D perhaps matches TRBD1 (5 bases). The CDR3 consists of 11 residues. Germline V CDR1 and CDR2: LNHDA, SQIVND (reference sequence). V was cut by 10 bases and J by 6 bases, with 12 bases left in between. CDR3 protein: CATRDGDGYTF. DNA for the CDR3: TGTGCCACCAGGGACGGCGATGGCTACACCTTC.

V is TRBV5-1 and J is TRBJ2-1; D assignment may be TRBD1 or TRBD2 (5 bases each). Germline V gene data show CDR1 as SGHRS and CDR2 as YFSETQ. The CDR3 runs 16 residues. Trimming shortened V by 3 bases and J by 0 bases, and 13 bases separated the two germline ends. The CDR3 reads CASSSSGTSSYNEQFF. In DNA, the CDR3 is TGCGCCAGCAGCTCCTCCGGGACGAGCTCCTACAATGAGCAGTTCTTC.

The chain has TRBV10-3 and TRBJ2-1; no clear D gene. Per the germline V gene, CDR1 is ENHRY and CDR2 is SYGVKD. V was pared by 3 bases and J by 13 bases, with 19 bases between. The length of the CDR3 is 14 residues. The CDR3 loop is CAISEYPQTDPQFF. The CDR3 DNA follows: TGTGCCATCAGTGAATATCCTCAGACGGATCCTCAGTTCTTC.

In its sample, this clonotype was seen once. The CDR3 DNA is TGCAGTGCCCTCTTATGGCGGGGGAACACAGATACGCAGTATTTT. Translated: CSALLWRGNTDTQYF. V and J are TRBV20-1 and TRBJ2-3; 7 nucleotides agree with TRBD2. The junction had 11 bases not matched to a gene; V was cut back by 6 bases and J by 2 bases. Germline V gives CDR1 DFQATT, CDR2 SNEGSKA (reference sequence). The CDR3 runs to 15 residues.

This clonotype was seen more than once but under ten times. CDR3 loop: CSARPTGFNQPQHF. The DNA for the CDR3 is TGCAGTGCTAGACCAACAGGGTTCAATCAGCCCCAGCATTTT. V is TRBV20-1 and J is TRBJ1-5; TRBD1 might be the D (6 bases). The CDR3 totals 14 residues. Germline CDR1 reads DFQATT; CDR2 reads SNEGSKA (reference sequence). Trimming removed 2 bases at V and 3 bases at J, with 11 bases between.

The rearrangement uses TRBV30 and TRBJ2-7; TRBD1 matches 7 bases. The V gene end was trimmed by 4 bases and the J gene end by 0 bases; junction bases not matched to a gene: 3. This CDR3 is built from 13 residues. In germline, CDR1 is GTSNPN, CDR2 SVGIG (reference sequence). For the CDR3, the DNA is TGTGCCTGGAACCGGGACAGCTCCTACGAGCAGTACTTC. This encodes CAWNRDSSYEQYF.

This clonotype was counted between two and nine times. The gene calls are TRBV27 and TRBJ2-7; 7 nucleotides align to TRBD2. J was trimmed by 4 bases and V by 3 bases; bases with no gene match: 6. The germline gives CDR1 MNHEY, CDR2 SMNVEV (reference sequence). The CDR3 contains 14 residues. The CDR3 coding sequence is TGTGCCAGCAGTTTGGCGGGAGTAGAGTACGAGCAGTACTTC. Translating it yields CASSLAGVEYEQYF.

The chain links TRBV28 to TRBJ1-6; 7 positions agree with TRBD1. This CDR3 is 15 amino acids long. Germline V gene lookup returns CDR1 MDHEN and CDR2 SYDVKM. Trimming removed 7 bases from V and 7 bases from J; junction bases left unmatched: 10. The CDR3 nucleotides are TGTGCCAGCACCCTGACGGGACAGTTCAATTCACCCCTCCACTTT. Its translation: CASTLTGQFNSPLHF. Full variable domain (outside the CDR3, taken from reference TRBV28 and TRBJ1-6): DVKVTQSSRYLVKRTGEKVFLECVQDMDHENMFWYRQDPGLGLRLIYFSYDVKMKEKGDIPEGYSVSREKKERFSLILESASTNQTSMYLCASTLTGQFNSPLHFGNGTRLTVT.

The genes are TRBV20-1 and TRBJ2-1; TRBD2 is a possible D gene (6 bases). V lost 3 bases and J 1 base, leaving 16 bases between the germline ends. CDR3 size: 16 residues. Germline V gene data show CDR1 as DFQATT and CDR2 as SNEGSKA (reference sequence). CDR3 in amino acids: CSASFRGAGSYNEQFF. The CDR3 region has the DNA TGCAGTGCTAGTTTTCGAGGGGCGGGGTCCTACAATGAGCAGTTCTTC.

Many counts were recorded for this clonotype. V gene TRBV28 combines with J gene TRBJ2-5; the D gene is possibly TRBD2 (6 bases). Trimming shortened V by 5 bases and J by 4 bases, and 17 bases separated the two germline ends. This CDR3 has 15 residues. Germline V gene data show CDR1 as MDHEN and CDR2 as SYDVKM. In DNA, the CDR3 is TGTGCCAGCAGTCCTGGACTCTCCGGGGGAGAGACCCAGTACTTC. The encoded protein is CASSPGLSGGETQYF.